These 9 T cell receptor beta chains were sequenced from one sample in a study of blood T cell repertoires in COVID-19. The table came from immunoSEQ multiplex PCR; TCRdb's copy has only in-frame clones and leaves some out. The profile shows about 200,000 clones, 70% to 90% of them singletons. The source material was PBMCs or T cells enriched from blood (not recorded which). These receptors came from a woman younger than 30 who had recovered from COVID-19.

V gene TRBV13 combines with J gene TRBJ2-7; D is unclear. V was clipped by 3 bases and J by 3 bases, with 6 bases between them. Germline V gene sequence: CDR1 PRHDT, CDR2 FYEKMQ (reference sequence). The CDR3 runs 12 residues. CDR3 in amino acids: CASSLGSYEQYF. CDR3 DNA: TGTGCCAGCAGCTTGGGCAGCTACGAGCAGTACTTC.

The rearrangement uses TRBV11-2 and TRBJ2-1; 8 positions agree with TRBD2. The CDR3 totals 15 residues. Germline CDR1 reads SGHAT; CDR2 reads FQNNGV. The ends lost 2 bases at V and 6 bases at J; junction bases unmatched: 6. The CDR3 DNA reads as TGTGCCAGCAGCTTAACCCTAGCGGGCCTCAATGAGCAGTTCTTC. Its translation: CASSLTLAGLNEQFF.

The rearrangement uses TRBV15 and TRBJ1-5; possibly TRBD1 for D (5 bases). Germline V gene sequence: CDR1 LNHNV, CDR2 YYDKDF (reference sequence). This CDR3 comprises 16 residues. V was shortened by 8 bases and J by 3 bases, with 20 bases between the two germline ends. CDR3 residues: CATRVALDSYNQPQHF. The CDR3 region has the DNA TGTGCCACCCGCGTGGCGTTAGACAGCTACAATCAGCCCCAGCATTTT.

The V call is TRBV13, the J call TRBJ2-7; D gene ambiguous. CDR3 length: 13 amino acids. V lost 8 bases and J lost 0, with 11 bases in between. Germline V gene sequence: CDR1 PRHDT, CDR2 FYEKMQ (reference sequence). CDR3 nucleotides: TGTGCCAGCCGGAGAGTTCTCTCCTACGAGCAGTACTTC. Translated, it gives CASRRVLSYEQYF.

The chain employs TRBV3-1 (or the pseudogene TRBV3-2) and TRBJ2-6, with a weak D call TRBD2 (6 bases). The CDR3 sequence is 16 residues long. The germline gives CDR1 LGHDT, CDR2 YNNKEL (reference sequence). Trimming took 6 bases from V and 0 from J, leaving 12 bases between them. The DNA of the CDR3 is TGTGCCAGCAGTTCCGCGGGGATCTCTGGGGCCAACGTCCTGACTTTC. Residues: CASSSAGISGANVLTF.

This chain links TRBV12-3 or TRBV12-4 with TRBJ1-1; perhaps TRBD1 as D (6 bases). This CDR3 comprises 12 residues. The V and J ends lost 5 bases and 10 bases respectively, with 14 bases between them. Here the CDR3 DNA reads TGTGCCAGCAGTGGGGACATGTCGACAGCTTTCTTT. Its protein is CASSGDMSTAFF.

V is TRBV30 and J is TRBJ2-3; D might be TRBD2 (5 bases). This CDR3 is built from 13 residues. Per germline, CDR1 GTSNPN and CDR2 SVGIG (reference sequence). Trimming left V 4 bases short and J 2 bases short, with 10 bases between. CDR3 in amino acids: CAWNRLNTDTQYF. CDR3 in DNA: TGTGCCTGGAACCGACTAAACACAGATACGCAGTATTTT. Full variable domain (missing parts from reference TRBV30 and TRBJ2-3): SQTIHQWPATLVQPVGSPLSLECTVEGTSNPNLYWYRQAAGRGLQLLFYSVGIGQISSEVPQNLSASRPQDRQFILSSKKLLLSDSGFYLCAWNRLNTDTQYFGPGTRLTVL.

This chain joins TRBV7-2 and TRBJ2-7; 9 bases fit TRBD2. V dropped 1 base and J dropped 4; count of bases not matched to a gene: 5. The germline V gene encodes CDR1 SGHTA and CDR2 FQGNSA. The CDR3 consists of 15 residues. CDR3 in DNA: TGTGCCAGCAGCTTAGATAGCGGGGGACTGTACGAGCAGTACTTC. Translated, it gives CASSLDSGGLYEQYF.

V gene TRBV5-1 combines with J gene TRBJ2-5; 7 nucleotides line up with TRBD1. CDR1 is SGHRS, CDR2 YFSETQ, per germline. The CDR3 sequence is 15 residues long. Trimming took 0 bases from V and 2 from J; bases not matched to a gene: 4. Here the CDR3 DNA reads TGCGCCAGCAGCTTGGCTTCGGGACAGCAAGAGACCCAGTACTTC. Protein: CASSLASGQQETQYF.